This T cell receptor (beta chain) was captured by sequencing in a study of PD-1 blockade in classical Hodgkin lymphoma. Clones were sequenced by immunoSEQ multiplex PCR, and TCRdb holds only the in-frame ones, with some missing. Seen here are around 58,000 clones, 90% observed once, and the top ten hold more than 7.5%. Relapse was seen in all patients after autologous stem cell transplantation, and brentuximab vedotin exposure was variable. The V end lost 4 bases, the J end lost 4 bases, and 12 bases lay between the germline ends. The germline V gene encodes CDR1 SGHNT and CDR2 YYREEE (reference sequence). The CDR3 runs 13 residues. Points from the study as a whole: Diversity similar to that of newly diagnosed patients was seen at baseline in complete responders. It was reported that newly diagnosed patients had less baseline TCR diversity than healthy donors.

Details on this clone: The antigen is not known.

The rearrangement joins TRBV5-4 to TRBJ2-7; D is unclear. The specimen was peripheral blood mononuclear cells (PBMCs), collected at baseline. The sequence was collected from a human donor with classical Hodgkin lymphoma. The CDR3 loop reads CASSGSLQYEQYF. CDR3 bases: TGTGCCAGCAGCGGTTCCCTACAATACGAGCAGTACTTC. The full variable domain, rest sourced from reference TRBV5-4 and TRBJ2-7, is ETGVTQSPTHLIKTRGQQVTLRCSSQSGHNTVSWYQQALGQGPQFIFQYYREEENGRGNFPPRFSGLQFPNYSSELNVNALELDDSALYLCASSGSLQYEQYFGPGTRLTVT.